This T cell receptor (beta chain) derives from a study of T cells in Graves' hyperthyroidism and ophthalmopathy. Study-wide results and limits: Ophthalmopathy was identified by the model a median 6.5 months ahead of onset.

To note about this clonotype: The target antigen is unknown.

RNA transcripts gave rise to amplified TCR beta CDR3 regions. The HTBI primer set drove a first-round RT-PCR of the TCR CDR3. TCRdb analysed the multiplex PCR reads with MiXCR anew, one entry per CDR3 protein. The sample contains fewer than 900,000 distinct CDR3 sequences, approximately 18% of which appear only once. The CDR3 covers 14 residues. The V segment lost 7 bases and the J segment 4 bases; nucleotides outside the gene matches: 5. Germline CDR1 is SEHNR and CDR2 is FQNEAQ (reference sequence). This sequence joins TRBV7-9 and TRBJ1-4; 8 nucleotides match TRBD1. The sample consisted of blood. The sequence derives from a woman aged 45 to 65 with Graves' hyperthyroidism that later progressed to Graves' ophthalmopathy. CDR3 DNA: TGTGCCAGCACCCCGGGACAGGATAATGAAAAACTGTTTTTT. Protein product: CASTPGQDNEKLFF.